The clone carrying this TCR beta chain was observed a few times. The data are from a study of T-cell reconstitution after alpha-beta-depleted transplantation in children. TCRbeta library preparation incorporated unique molecular identifiers. TCRdb used MiXCR to reprocess the PCR reads, holding one entry per CDR3 protein. This sample has more than 150,000 distinct CDR3 sequences, with 6.5% to 7.5% found just once. The TCR sequence derives from a human donor who donated a stem cell graft to a child with Wiskott-Aldrich syndrome. The starting material was PBMCs from the stem cell graft donor, obtained from the stem cell graft.

The CDR3, as DNA: TGTGCCAGCAGCTTGTTTCGCCAGGGGGCTTCCTACGAGCAGTACTTC. Amino acid sequence: CASSLFRQGASYEQYF. V and J are TRBV7-8 and TRBJ2-7, with 8 bases lining up with TRBD1. This CDR3 has 16 residues. The germline CDR1 and CDR2 sequences are SGHVS and FQNEAQ. The trim removed 3 bases at V and 1 base at J, leaving 8 bases unmatched.